The 15 T cell receptor beta chains listed next were all sequenced from one sample in a study of T cell repertoires in cytomegalovirus infection. TCRdb used MiXCR to reprocess the reads, holding one entry per CDR3 protein. The sample holds approximately 590,000 distinct CDR3 sequences; under 45% are singletons and the top ten take about half. The antigens for these receptors are not known. Sample: cultured PBMCs, taken from culture after CMV antigen stimulation. These receptors were taken from a human donor in good health (CMV status not recorded). Some clones in this sample may be carry-over from other donors' samples.

In this sample, this clonotype turned up a few times. This chain joins TRBV7-2 and TRBJ2-5; 9 bases line up with TRBD2. Germline assignment: CDR1 SGHTA and CDR2 FQGNSA. V was clipped by 4 bases and J by 1 base; unmatched bases: 1. The CDR3 is 14 residues long. The CDR3 reads CASSSTSGQETQYF. The CDR3 DNA reads TGTGCCAGCAGCTCGACTAGCGGCCAAGAGACCCAGTACTTC.

The chain carries TRBV7-2 and TRBJ2-5, with 8 bases aligning to TRBD1. Germline trimming cut 8 bases from V and 4 bases from J; bases unmatched to any gene: 3. This CDR3 is built from 12 residues. Germline V gene data show CDR1 as SGHTA and CDR2 as FQGNSA. In DNA form, the CDR3 reads TGTGCCAGCGGACAGGGAGGAGAGACCCAGTACTTC. It translates to CASGQGGETQYF.

The rearrangement joins TRBV6-1 to TRBJ2-5, with 7 bases matching TRBD2. Germline V CDR1 and CDR2: MNHNS, SASEGT. V was clipped by 5 bases and J by 1 base; unmatched bases: 7. CDR3 length equals 15 residues. The CDR3 nucleotides read TGTGCCAGCAGTCGCGGGGGTTCCCTCCAAGAGACCCAGTACTTC. Protein sequence: CASSRGGSLQETQYF.

This clonotype was detected a few times. This sequence joins TRBV7-8 and TRBJ2-5; no reliable D call. CDR3 length: 15 amino acids. CDR1 SGHVS and CDR2 FQNEAQ come from the germline V gene. The V end was cut by 1 base, the J end by 2 bases, with 11 bases between. CDR3 protein: CASSLVLFEQETQYF. The CDR3 DNA follows: TGTGCCAGCAGCTTAGTTCTGTTCGAACAAGAGACCCAGTACTTC.

The V call is TRBV4-3, the J call TRBJ2-5; the D is unclear. CDR1 is LGHNA, CDR2 YSLEER, per germline. The CDR3 has 15 residues. The germline V and J ends were trimmed by 2 bases and 4 bases, with 14 bases remaining between them. Written as DNA, the CDR3 is TGCGCCAGCAGCCAACTTTTACTCGGGCCAGAGACCCAGTACTTC. Its protein product is CASSQLLLGPETQYF.

This chain links TRBV7-2 with TRBJ1-1; a possible D gene is TRBD1 (6 bases). The CDR3 sequence is 15 residues long. Germline-derived CDR1 and CDR2 are SGHTA and FQGNSA. V shed 8 bases and J shed 1 base, with 17 bases lying between them. CDR3 in amino acids: CASAVGGPRNTEAFF. As DNA, the CDR3 is TGTGCCAGCGCGGTGGGGGGCCCTCGGAACACTGAAGCTTTCTTT.

The CDR3 loop is CASSRSFYNQETQYF. The CDR3 DNA reads as TGTGCCAGTTCTCGGTCGTTCTATAACCAAGAGACCCAGTACTTC. V usage is TRBV5-4 and J usage is TRBJ2-5; D is ambiguous. Germline-derived CDR1 and CDR2 are SGHNT and YYREEE (reference sequence). The CDR3 length is 15 residues. V shed 8 bases and J shed 0 bases, with 17 bases lying between them.

V gene TRBV6-1 combines with J gene TRBJ2-7; 7 bases match TRBD1. Per germline, CDR1 MNHNS and CDR2 SASEGT. The CDR3 runs to 13 residues. J lost 3 bases, V lost 10 bases, and 9 bases had no gene match. The CDR3 DNA is TGTGCCACCCTATGGGCAGGGGGCTACGAGCAGTACTTC. This translates into CATLWAGGYEQYF.

This clonotype was seen a few times. V usage is TRBV11-2 and J usage is TRBJ2-5; possible D gene TRBD2, 5 bases. CDR1 SGHAT and CDR2 FQNNGV come from the germline V gene. The CDR3 spans 13 residues. V shed 4 bases and J shed 4 bases, with 10 bases lying between them. CDR3 bases: TGTGCCAGCAGCTCGGGATTTAGAGAGACCCAGTACTTC. This translates into CASSSGFRETQYF.

There are a few counts of this clonotype. V is TRBV7-2 and J is TRBJ2-2, with D tentatively TRBD1 or TRBD2 (5 bases each). Trimming took 2 bases from V and 4 from J, leaving 17 bases between them. Germline loops: CDR1 SGHTA, CDR2 FQGNSA. The CDR3 contains 17 residues. The CDR3, as DNA: TGTGCCAGCAGCTTAACCTCCGGGACGACGAGCACCGGGGAGCTGTTTTTT. It codes for CASSLTSGTTSTGELFF.

The V call is TRBV19, the J call TRBJ2-1, with 8 bases identical to TRBD1. With 8 bases clipped from V and 5 bases from J, the junction kept 11 bases outside the gene matches. Looked up from germline, CDR1 is LNHDA and CDR2 is SQIVND (reference sequence). CDR3 length: 15 amino acids. CDR3 loop: CASLELGQEDNEQFF. The CDR3 DNA reads as TGTGCCAGTCTCGAATTGGGACAGGAGGACAATGAGCAGTTCTTC.

The count of this clonotype is one. V and J are TRBV6-2 or TRBV6-3 and TRBJ2-7, with D uncertain. There are 12 residues in the CDR3. Germline V lookup: CDR1 MNHEY, CDR2 SVGEGT. V was trimmed by 6 bases and J by 3 bases, leaving 9 bases between them. The CDR3 loop reads CASRGRSYEQYF. The CDR3, as DNA: TGTGCCAGCAGAGGAAGGAGCTACGAGCAGTACTTC.

This chain uses TRBV15 with TRBJ2-7; D not certain. The CDR3 contains 12 residues. V lost 0 bases and J lost 6, with 6 bases in between. Germline CDR1 LNHNV, CDR2 YYDKDF (reference sequence). The CDR3: CATSRDPGEQYF. CDR3 DNA: TGTGCCACCAGCAGAGATCCGGGCGAGCAGTACTTC.

This clonotype was counted between two and nine times. J is TRBJ2-7 and V is TRBV6-5; D uncertain. V was pared by 4 bases and J by 6 bases, with 7 bases between. In germline, CDR1 is MNHEY, CDR2 SVGAGI. The CDR3 contains 11 residues. CDR3 in DNA: TGTGCCAGCAGTTCCAGAGGCGAGCAGTACTTC. Protein: CASSSRGEQYF.

The chain joins TRBV28 to TRBJ1-3; D is uncertain. CDR1 and CDR2 (germline): MDHEN, SYDVKM. This CDR3 is built from 16 residues. Trimming left V 6 bases short and J 0 bases short, with 15 bases between. The CDR3 bases are TGTGCCAGCAGAAGCCCGGGATATTCCTCTGGAAACACCATATATTTT. Amino acids: CASRSPGYSSGNTIYF.